This T cell receptor beta chain was sequenced in a study of a mutant IDH1 vaccine in newly diagnosed glioma. Study-level background: Radiotherapy, temozolomide, or both had been given previously, and both were given to most.

Time point noted: baseline, week 1 (first vaccination visit). This sample's treatment: pre-vaccination baseline after standard-of-care therapy. New WHO grade 3 or 4 astrocytomas that were IDH1-mutant and ATRX-lost occurred in the donors. Germline V gene sequence: CDR1 SNHLY, CDR2 FYNNEI. CDR3 length equals 15 residues. The ends were cut back, 3 bases at V and 2 bases at J, with 11 bases in the middle. The assay was immunoSEQ multiplex PCR, and TCRdb's table has in-frame clones only and misses some. The top ten hold roughly 0.54% of the sample, which has around 92,000 clones, about 87% seen once. Whole-study results and caveats: It was approximately 93% of patients that developed vaccine-induced immune responses. Whatever changes occurred in top peripheral T cell clonotypes seemed unrelated to pseudoprogression.

A remark on this clone: Its target is unknown.

The chain combines TRBV2 with TRBJ1-5; D call uncertain. This receptor was obtained from a woman between 45 and 65 years old with glioma. The material sequenced was PBMCs, taken from a glioma patient treated with radiotherapy, temozolomide or both. DNA for the CDR3: TGTGCCAGCAGTGACTGGGGTCGGGGCAATCAGCCCCAGCATTTT. Its translation: CASSDWGRGNQPQHF.